This T cell receptor (beta chain) is from a study of chemoradiotherapy in HPV16-positive cancers. With 8 bases removed from V and 2 bases from J, the gap between germline ends came to 10 bases. Germline CDR1 reads MNHEY; CDR2 reads SVGAGI. The length of the CDR3 is 14 residues. The table came from immunoSEQ multiplex PCR; TCRdb's copy has only in-frame clones and leaves some out. The sample shows approximately 3,000 clones, around 79% of them seen only once. The genes are TRBV6-5 and TRBJ2-6; D is tentatively TRBD1 or TRBD2 (5 bases each). This clonotype originated in a human donor with HPV-associated anogenital cancer. Sequences were derived from tumor tissue, sampled from a patient who underwent chemoradiotherapy. The CDR3 spells CASGRDAGANVLTF. CDR3 in DNA: TGTGCCAGCGGACGGGACGCTGGGGCCAACGTCCTGACTTTC.